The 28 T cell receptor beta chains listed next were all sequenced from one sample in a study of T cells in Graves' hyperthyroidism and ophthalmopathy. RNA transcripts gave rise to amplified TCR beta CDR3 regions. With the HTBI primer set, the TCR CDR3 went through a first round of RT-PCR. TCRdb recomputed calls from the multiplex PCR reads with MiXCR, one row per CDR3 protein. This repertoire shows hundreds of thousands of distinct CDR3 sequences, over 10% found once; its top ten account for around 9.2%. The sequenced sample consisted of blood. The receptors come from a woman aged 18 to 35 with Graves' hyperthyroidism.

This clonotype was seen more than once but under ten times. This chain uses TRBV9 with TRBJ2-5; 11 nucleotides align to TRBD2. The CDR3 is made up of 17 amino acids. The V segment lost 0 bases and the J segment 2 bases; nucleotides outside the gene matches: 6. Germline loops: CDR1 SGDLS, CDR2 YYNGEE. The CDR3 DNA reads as TGTGCCAGCAGCGTAGGGCTAGCGGGAGGTGGACAAGAGACCCAGTACTTC. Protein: CASSVGLAGGGQETQYF.

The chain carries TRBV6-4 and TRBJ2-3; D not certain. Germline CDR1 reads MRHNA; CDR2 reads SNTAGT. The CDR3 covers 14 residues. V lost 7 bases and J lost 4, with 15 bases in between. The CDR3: CASISRTPSDTQYF. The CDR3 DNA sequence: TGTGCCAGCATTTCGAGAACTCCTTCAGATACGCAGTATTTT.

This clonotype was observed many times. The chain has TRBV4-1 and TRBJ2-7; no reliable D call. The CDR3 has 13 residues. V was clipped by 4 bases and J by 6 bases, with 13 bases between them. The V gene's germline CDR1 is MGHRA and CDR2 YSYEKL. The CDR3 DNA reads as TGCGCCAGCAGCCGTGAGTTCCCCGCCGAGCAGTACTTC. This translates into CASSREFPAEQYF.

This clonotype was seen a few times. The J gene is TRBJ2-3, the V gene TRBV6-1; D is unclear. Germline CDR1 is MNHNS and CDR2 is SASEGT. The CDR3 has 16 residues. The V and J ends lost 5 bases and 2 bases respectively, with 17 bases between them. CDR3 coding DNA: TGTGCCAGCAGTCTTAATTCTGAACCAACCACAGATACGCAGTATTTT. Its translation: CASSLNSEPTTDTQYF.

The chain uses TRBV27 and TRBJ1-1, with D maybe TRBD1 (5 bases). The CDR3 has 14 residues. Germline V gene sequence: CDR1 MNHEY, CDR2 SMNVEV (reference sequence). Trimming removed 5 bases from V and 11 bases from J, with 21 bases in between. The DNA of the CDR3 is TGTGCCAGCAGTCCGGGGACGGGCACGGTTCCTGCTTTCTTT. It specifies CASSPGTGTVPAFF.

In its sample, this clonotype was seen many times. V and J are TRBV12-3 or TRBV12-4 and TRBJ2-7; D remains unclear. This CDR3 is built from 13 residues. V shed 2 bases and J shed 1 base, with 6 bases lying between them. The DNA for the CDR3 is TGTGCCAGCAGTTTATCCTCTTCCTACGAGCAGTACTTC. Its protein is CASSLSSSYEQYF.

In DNA form, the CDR3 reads TGTGCCAGTAGTATACTCTTCAGCGGGGGACATAATGAGCAGTTCTTC. It codes for CASSILFSGGHNEQFF. The rearrangement links TRBV19 to TRBJ2-1; 8 bases match TRBD2. The CDR3 covers 16 residues. The trim removed 2 bases at V and 7 bases at J, leaving 10 bases unmatched. Germline CDR1 is LNHDA and CDR2 is SQIVND (reference sequence).

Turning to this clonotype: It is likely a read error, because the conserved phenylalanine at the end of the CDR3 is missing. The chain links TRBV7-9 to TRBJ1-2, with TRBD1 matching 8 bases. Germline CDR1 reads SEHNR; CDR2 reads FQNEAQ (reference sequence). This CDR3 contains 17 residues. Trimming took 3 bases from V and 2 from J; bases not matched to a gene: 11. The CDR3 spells CASSFTTGGAGNYGYTL. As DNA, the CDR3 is TGTGCCAGCAGCTTCACTACAGGGGGGGCAGGAAACTATGGCTACACCCTC.

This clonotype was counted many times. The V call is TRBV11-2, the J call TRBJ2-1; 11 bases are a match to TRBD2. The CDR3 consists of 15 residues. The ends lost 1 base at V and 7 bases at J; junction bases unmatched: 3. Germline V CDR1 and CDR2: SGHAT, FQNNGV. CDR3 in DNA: TGTGCCAGCAGCTTAGCTAGCGGGAGGCAAAATGAGCAGTTCTTC. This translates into CASSLASGRQNEQFF.

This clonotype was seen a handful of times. For the CDR3, the DNA is TGTGCCAGCAGCCAAGAGGTGGGGGTGACATCTCCCCACATGAACACTGAAGCTTTCTTT. It encodes CASSQEVGVTSPHMNTEAFF. The chain uses TRBV14 and TRBJ1-1, with D perhaps TRBD1 (5 bases). Deletions cut 0 bases from V and 0 bases from J, with 23 bases between. The CDR3 loop spans 20 amino acids. Germline CDR1 and CDR2: SGHDN and FVKESK.

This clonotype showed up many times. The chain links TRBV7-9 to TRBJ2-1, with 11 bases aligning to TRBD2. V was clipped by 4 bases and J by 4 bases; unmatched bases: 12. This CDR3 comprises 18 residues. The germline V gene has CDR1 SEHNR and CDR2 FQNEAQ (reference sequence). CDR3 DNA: TGTGCCAGCAGCTCCCCACCGGGACTAGCGGCGCCATACAATGAGCAGTTCTTC. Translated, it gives CASSSPPGLAAPYNEQFF.

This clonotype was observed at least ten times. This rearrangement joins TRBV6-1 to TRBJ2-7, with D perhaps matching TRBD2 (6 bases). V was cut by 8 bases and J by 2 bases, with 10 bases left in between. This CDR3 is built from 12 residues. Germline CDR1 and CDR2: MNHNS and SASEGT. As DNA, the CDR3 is TGTGCCAGCTTGGGGGGACCCTACGAGCAGTACTTC. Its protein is CASLGGPYEQYF.

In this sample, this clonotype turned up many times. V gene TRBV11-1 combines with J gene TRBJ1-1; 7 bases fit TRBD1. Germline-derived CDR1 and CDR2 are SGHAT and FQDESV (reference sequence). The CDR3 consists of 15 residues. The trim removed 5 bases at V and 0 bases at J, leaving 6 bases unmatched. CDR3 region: CASSPRDRLNTEAFF. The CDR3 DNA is TGTGCCAGCAGCCCAAGGGACAGATTGAACACTGAAGCTTTCTTT.

The CDR3 loop reads CASSVGEGSNTEAFF. In DNA form, the CDR3 reads TGTGCCAGCAGCGTCGGGGAGGGCTCGAACACTGAAGCTTTCTTT. The chain combines TRBV7-9 with TRBJ1-1; D remains ambiguous. V was shortened by 5 bases and J by 1 base, with 14 bases between the two germline ends. The germline gives CDR1 SEHNR, CDR2 FQNEAQ (reference sequence). CDR3 length: 15 residues. The whole variable domain, filled in from reference TRBV7-9 and TRBJ1-1, reads DTGVSQNPRHKITKRGQNVTFRCDPISEHNRLYWYRQTLGQGPEFLTYFQNEAQLEKSRLLSDRFSAERPKGSFSTLEIQRTEQGDSAMYLCASSVGEGSNTEAFFGQGTRLTVV.

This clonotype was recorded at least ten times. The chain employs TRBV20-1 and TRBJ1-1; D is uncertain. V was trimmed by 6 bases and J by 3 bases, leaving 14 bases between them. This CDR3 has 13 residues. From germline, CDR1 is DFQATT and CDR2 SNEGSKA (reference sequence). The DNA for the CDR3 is TGCAGTGCCAGGCCCATCGGGGACACTGAAGCTTTCTTT. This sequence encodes CSARPIGDTEAFF.

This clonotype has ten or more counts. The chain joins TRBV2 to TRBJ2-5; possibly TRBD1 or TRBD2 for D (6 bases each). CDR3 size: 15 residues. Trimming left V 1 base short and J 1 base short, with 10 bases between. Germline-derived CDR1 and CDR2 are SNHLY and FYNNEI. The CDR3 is CASSEEQGLQETQYF. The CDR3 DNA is TGTGCCAGCAGTGAAGAACAGGGACTCCAAGAGACCCAGTACTTC.

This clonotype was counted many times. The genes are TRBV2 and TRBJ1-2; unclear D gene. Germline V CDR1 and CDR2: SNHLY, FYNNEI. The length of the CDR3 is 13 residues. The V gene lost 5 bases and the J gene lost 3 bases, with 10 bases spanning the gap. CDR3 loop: CASSSTPYYGYTF. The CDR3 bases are TGTGCCAGCAGTTCGACACCGTACTATGGCTACACCTTC.

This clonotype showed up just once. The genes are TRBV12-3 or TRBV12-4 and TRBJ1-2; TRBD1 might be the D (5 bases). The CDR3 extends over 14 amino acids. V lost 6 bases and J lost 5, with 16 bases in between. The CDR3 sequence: CASSLGPGEYGYTF. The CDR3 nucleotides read TGTGCCAGCAGCTTGGGGCCTGGGGAGTATGGCTACACCTTC.

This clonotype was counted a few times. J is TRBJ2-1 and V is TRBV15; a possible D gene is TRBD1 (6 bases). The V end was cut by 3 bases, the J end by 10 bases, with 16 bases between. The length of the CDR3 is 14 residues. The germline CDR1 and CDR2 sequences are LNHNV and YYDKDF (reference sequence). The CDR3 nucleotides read TGTGCCACCAGCAGGGTGACAGGCGTAGGGGAGCAGTTCTTC. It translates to CATSRVTGVGEQFF. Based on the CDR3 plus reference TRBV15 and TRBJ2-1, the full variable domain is DAMVIQNPRYQVTQFGKPVTLSCSQTLNHNVMYWYQQKSSQAPKLLFHYYDKDFNNEADTPDNFQSRRPNTSFCFLDIRSPGLGDTAMYLCATSRVTGVGEQFFGPGTRLTVL.

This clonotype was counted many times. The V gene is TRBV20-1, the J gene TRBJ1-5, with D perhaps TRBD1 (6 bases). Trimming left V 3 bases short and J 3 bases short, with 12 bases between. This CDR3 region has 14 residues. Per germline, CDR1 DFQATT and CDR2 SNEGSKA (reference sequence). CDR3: CSASGGRDNQPQHF. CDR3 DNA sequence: TGCAGTGCTAGTGGGGGGCGGGACAATCAGCCCCAGCATTTT.

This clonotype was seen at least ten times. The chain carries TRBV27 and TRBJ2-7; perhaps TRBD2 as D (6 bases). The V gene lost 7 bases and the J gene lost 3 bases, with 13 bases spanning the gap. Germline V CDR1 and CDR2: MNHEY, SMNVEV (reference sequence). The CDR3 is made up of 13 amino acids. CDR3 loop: CASNGGGGYEQYF. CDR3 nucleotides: TGTGCCAGCAACGGTGGGGGAGGCTACGAGCAGTACTTC.

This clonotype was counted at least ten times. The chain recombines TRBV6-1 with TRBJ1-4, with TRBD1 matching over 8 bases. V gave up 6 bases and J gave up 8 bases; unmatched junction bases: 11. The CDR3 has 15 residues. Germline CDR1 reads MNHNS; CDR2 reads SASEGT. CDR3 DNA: TGTGCCAGCAGGGACAGGGAGCTTGGGGGGGAAAAACTGTTTTTT. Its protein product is CASRDRELGGEKLFF.

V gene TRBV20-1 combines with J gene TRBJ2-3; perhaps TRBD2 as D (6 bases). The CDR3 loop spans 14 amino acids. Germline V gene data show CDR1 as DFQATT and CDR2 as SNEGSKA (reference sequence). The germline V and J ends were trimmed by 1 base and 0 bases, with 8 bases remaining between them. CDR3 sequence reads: CSARGRDSTDTQYF. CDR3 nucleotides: TGCAGTGCTAGAGGGCGGGACAGCACAGATACGCAGTATTTT.

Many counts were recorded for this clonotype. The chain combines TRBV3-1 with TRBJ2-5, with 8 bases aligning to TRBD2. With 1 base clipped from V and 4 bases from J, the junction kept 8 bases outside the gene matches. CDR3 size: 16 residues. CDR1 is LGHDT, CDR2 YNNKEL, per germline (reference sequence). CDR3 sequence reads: CASSQAMAGGPETQYF. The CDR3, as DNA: TGTGCCAGCAGCCAAGCTATGGCGGGGGGACCAGAGACCCAGTACTTC.

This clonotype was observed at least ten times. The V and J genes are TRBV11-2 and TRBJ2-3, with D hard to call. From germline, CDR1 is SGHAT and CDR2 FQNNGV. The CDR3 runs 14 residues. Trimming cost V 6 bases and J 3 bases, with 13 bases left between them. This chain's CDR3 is CASRRGVRTDTQYF. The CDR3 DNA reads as TGTGCCAGCAGGCGTGGGGTTCGGACAGATACGCAGTATTTT.

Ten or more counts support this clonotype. The CDR3 loop is CASSLGGLGGEKLFF. The DNA of the CDR3 is TGTGCCAGCAGCTTGGGGGGGCTTGGCGGCGAAAAACTGTTTTTT. The V gene is TRBV13, the J gene TRBJ1-4, with D possibly TRBD1 on 6 matching bases. Trimming shortened V by 3 bases and J by 8 bases, and 16 bases separated the two germline ends. The germline CDR1 and CDR2 sequences are PRHDT and FYEKMQ (reference sequence). This CDR3 is 15 amino acids long.

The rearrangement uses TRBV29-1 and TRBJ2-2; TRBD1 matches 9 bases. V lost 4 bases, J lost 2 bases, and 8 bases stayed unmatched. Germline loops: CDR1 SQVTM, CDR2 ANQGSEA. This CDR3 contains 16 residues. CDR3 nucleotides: TGCAGCGTTGCACCCAGGACAGGGGAAAACACCGGGGAGCTGTTTTTT. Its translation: CSVAPRTGENTGELFF.

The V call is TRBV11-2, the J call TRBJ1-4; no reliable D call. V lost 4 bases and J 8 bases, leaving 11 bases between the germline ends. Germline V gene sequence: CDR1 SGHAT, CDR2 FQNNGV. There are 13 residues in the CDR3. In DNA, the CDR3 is TGTGCCAGCAGCTATGAGGTTACGGAAAAACTGTTTTTT. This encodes CASSYEVTEKLFF.